This paragraph reports one T cell receptor (beta chain). This specimen belongs to a study of shared clonotypes between healthy human individuals. Assay used: immunoSEQ multiplex PCR; TCRdb lists only in-frame clones, some missing. The repertoire consists of about 1.5 million clones, with around 97% occurring once and the leading ten covering roughly 1.1%. Germline V gene sequence: CDR1 MGHRA, CDR2 YSYEKL. J gave up 3 bases and V 4 bases, and 6 bases lay outside the gene matches. The CDR3 contains 18 residues. The chain combines TRBV4-1 with TRBJ2-2; 15 bases agree with TRBD2. Material for sequencing was naive CD4+ T cells sorted from blood. Subset specified: CD45RA+ positively selected. This clonotype originated in a young man in good health. In DNA form, the CDR3 reads TGCGCCAGCAGCCCTCGGGGACTAGCGGGAGGCGACACCGGGGAGCTGTTTTTT. Its translation is CASSPRGLAGGDTGELFF.